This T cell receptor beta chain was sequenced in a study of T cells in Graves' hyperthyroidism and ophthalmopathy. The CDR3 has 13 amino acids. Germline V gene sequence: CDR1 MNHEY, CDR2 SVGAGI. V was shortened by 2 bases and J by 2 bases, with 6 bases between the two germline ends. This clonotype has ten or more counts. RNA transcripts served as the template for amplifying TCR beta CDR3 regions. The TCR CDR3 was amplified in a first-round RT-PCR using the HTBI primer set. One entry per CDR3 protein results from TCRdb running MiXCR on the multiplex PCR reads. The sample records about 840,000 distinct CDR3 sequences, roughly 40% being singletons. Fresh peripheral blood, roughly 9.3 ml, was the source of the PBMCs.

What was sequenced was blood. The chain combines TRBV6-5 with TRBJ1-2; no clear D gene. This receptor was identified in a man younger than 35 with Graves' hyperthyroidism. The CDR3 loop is CASSYGRNYGYTF. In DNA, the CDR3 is TGTGCCAGCAGTTACGGCCGGAACTATGGCTACACCTTC.